This TCR beta chain was sequenced for a study of shared clonotypes between healthy human individuals (dated by TCRdb to 2019 to 2021). Broadly, across the study: A few men and a couple of women, aged 18 to 49 years, made up the cohort. For each donor, CD4 naive and CD4 memory were each run on three plates, CD8 naive on two plates, and CD8 memory on one plate. To estimate repertoire size and how much clonotypes are shared between individuals, the study performed deep sequencing of blood TCR repertoires from roughly five healthy adults. Different laboratories and diverse techniques were used to prepare libraries and sequence TCR repertoires, to increase sequencing depth and limit assay-specific biases. Per donor, leukapheresis produced somewhere between about 0.9 and 9 billion PBMCs. Overall study outcomes, separate from this receptor: Naive subsets generally had larger estimated clonotype richness than memory subsets. Incomplete sequencing was indicated by rarefaction of sorted-subset datasets, despite the large sequencing depth. Around 5% of naive CD4, around 3.5% of naive CD8, approximately 2% of memory CD4, and 0.4% of memory CD8 clonotypes were shared across several donors. Pairwise subsampling led to the expectation that sequencing depth would affect the degree of clonotype sharing among donors. Compared with non-shared clonotypes, the clonotypes found in all four sorted-subset donors had higher generation probabilities. Only blood was sampled, and tissue TCR repertoires likely differ from those in blood. The genetic and exposure-history diversity represented was limited by the small number of donors.

Healthy HIV-negative adults with no recently reported acute infections or vaccinations were included as donors. All donors were Caucasian adults living in Nashville, Tennessee, USA. Magnetic negative selection was used to enrich CD4+ T cells, after which naive cells were positively selected on CD45RA and the negative fraction became the memory subset. After blood collection by leukapheresis, PBMCs were isolated using Ficoll-Histopaque density gradient centrifugation and then cryopreserved in the vapor phase of liquid nitrogen. Analytical flow cytometry was used to check the purity and quantity of each magnetically sorted T cell population. Genomic DNA was isolated from every sorted fraction and measured by UV absorbance on a Nanodrop 2000c. Remarks on this clone: Its antigen is currently not known. Qualities for individual bases were not recorded, and no much larger clone is one base off.

TCR CDR3 regions were amplified from genomic DNA by multiplex PCR using the deep immunoSEQ assay. For each cell subset, the extracted genomic DNA was distributed evenly across all wells of several immunoSEQ 96-well plates, and each plate served as one replicate. For sorted subsets, approximately 200 ng of genomic DNA, equivalent to roughly 30,000 T cell genomes, went into each replicate PCR. The purified libraries were quantified using a Qubit 3.0 fluorometer, sized with a Bioanalyzer 2100, and then quantified again using the KAPA Library Quantification kit. Every immunoSEQ 96-well plate was sequenced on a dedicated single-read 150-cycle Illumina NextSeq 550 flow cell. Regarding the original processing steps: Because the immunoSEQ output held only junctional sequences and lacked quality scores, the filtering could not match the filtering applied to full-length reads. To assign V/J genes and CDR3, sequences were annotated using PyIR, a Python wrapper for IgBLAST v1.9, with IMGT germline references. Reads were filtered out if the reads had weak V/J assignments (E-value above 1e-6), no CDR3, stop codons, out-of-frame junctions, or ambiguous translated residues. A V3J clonotype was defined by an identical inferred V gene, J gene, and CDR3 amino acid sequence. Percentage overlap between repertoires was computed as shared unique clonotypes divided by the size of the smaller repertoire. Richness of each repertoire was evaluated using RTK rarefaction, the Chao1 estimator, and Recon v2.1 estimates of unobserved clonotypes. For all TCRbeta clonotypes obtained by the gDNA method from a few donors, generation probabilities were computed with OLGA. The table comes from immuneACCESS by way of TCRdb, which keeps in-frame sequences with V and J called. Part of the clones is missing from these tables; in studies checked, under half for an unresolved V gene and the rest for unknown reasons. For V, J and clone size, that table is used; D and trimming come from the DNA. The sample yields about 1 million clones; roughly 80% were counted once. 1.4% of the sample lies in the top ten.

The CDR3 runs 16 amino acids, cysteine and phenylalanine included. Of the read, only the CDR3 DNA is kept; its 48 bases are in frame from base 1. Relative to germline, V is 7 bases shorter and J is 0 bases shorter, with 16 bases between their ends. CDR1 SGHTA and CDR2 FQGNSA were looked up in the germline V gene. Sequenced input: memory CD4+ T cells sorted from blood. The intended sense of this specimen's cell subset or site label: CD45RA-negative fraction. The rearranged segments are TRBV7-2 and TRBJ1-3, with TRBD1 perhaps the D gene, on 5 matching bases. The TCR comes from a man between 18 and 29 years old in good health. The DNA reads TGTGCCAGCACCCCAGGGAGGCAGGTCTCTGGAAACACCATATATTTT. This is translated as CASTPGRQVSGNTIYF.